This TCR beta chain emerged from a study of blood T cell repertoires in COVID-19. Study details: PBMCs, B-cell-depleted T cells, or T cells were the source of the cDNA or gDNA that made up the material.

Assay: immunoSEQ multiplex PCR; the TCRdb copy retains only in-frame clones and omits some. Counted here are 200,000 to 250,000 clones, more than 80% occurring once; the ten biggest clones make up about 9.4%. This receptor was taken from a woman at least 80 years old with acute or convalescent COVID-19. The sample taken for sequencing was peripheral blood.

CDR3: CASSDSTAGKLFF. CDR3 DNA sequence: TGTGCCAGCAGTGATTCCACGGCAGGAAAACTGTTTTTT. The chain recombines TRBV6-2 or TRBV6-3 with TRBJ1-4; D unresolved. CDR1 and CDR2 from the germline V gene are MNHEY and SVGEGT. CDR3 length equals 13 residues. V gave up 5 bases and J gave up 10 bases, with 14 bases separating them.